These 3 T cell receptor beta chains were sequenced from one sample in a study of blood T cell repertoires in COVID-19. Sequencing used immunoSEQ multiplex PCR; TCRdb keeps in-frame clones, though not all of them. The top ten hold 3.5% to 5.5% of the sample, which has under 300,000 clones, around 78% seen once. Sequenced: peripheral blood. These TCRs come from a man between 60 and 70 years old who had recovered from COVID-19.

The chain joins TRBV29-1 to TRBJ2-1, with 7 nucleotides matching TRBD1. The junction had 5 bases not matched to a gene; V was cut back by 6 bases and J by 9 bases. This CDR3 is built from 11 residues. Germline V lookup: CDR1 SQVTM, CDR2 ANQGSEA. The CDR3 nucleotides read TGCAGCGTGACAGGGTTAAGTGAGCAGTTCTTC. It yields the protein CSVTGLSEQFF.

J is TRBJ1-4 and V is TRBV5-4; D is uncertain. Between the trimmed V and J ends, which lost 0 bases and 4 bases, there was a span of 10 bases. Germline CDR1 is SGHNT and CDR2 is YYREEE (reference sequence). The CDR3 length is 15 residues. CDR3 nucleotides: TGTGCCAGCAGCTTGGGTGGCAGCGGTAATGAAAAACTGTTTTTT. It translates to CASSLGGSGNEKLFF. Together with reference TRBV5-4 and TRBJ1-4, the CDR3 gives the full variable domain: ETGVTQSPTHLIKTRGQQVTLRCSSQSGHNTVSWYQQALGQGPQFIFQYYREEENGRGNFPPRFSGLQFPNYSSELNVNALELDDSALYLCASSLGGSGNEKLFFGSGTQLSVL.

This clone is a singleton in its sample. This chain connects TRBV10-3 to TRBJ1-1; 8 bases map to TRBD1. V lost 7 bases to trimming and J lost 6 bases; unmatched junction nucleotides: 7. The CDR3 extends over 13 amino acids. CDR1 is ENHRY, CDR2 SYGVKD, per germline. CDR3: CAIKGQGGAEAFF. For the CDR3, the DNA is TGTGCCATCAAAGGACAGGGTGGGGCTGAAGCTTTCTTT.